This T cell receptor beta chain came from a study of T cells in Graves' hyperthyroidism and ophthalmopathy. Newly diagnosed hyperthyroidism patients aged 18 to 65 years had disease lasting under 2 months. Researchers took RNA transcripts and amplified the TCR beta CDR3 regions from them. First-round RT-PCR of the TCR CDR3 relied on the HTBI primer set. TCRdb reprocessed the multiplex PCR reads via MiXCR and lists one record per CDR3 protein. The sample has about 760,000 distinct CDR3 sequences; under 45% are singletons. V was pared by 8 bases and J by 1 base, with 5 bases of the junction left unmatched. This CDR3 region has 14 residues. Germline values: CDR1 SNHLY, CDR2 FYNNEI. This clonotype was seen more than once but under ten times.

The TCR was taken from a woman between 40 and 55 years old with Graves' hyperthyroidism. V gene TRBV2 combines with J gene TRBJ1-1, with TRBD1 identical over 9 bases. The sequenced sample was blood. CDR3 coding DNA: TGTGCCAGCCATACAGGGGGCGCGAACACTGAAGCTTTCTTT. Protein sequence: CASHTGGANTEAFF.